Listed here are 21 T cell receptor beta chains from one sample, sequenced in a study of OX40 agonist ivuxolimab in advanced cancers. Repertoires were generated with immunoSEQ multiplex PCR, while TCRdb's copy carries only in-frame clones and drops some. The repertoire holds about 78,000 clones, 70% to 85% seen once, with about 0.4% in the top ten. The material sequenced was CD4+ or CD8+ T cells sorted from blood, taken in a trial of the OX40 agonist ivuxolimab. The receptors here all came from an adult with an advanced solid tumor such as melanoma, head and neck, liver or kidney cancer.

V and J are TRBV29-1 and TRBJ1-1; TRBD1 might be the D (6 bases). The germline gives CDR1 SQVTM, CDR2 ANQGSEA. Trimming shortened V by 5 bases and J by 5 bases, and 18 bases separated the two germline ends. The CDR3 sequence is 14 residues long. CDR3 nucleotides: TGCAGCGTTATGAAGCTGGGGGCGGGGACTGAAGCTTTCTTT. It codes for CSVMKLGAGTEAFF.

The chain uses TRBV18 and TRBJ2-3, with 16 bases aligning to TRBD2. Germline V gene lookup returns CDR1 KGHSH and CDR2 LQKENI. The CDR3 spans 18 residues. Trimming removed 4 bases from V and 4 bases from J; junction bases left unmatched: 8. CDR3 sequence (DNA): TGTGCCAGCTCACGGGGACTAGCGGGGGGGCCTTCACCAGATACGCAGTATTTT. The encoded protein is CASSRGLAGGPSPDTQYF.

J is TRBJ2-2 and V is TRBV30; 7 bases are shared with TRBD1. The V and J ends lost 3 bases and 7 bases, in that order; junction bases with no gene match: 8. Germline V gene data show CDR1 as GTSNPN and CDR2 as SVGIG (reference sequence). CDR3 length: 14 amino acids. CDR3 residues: CAWRGGLLSGELFF. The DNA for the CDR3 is TGTGCCTGGAGAGGGGGCCTCTTGAGCGGGGAGCTGTTTTTT.

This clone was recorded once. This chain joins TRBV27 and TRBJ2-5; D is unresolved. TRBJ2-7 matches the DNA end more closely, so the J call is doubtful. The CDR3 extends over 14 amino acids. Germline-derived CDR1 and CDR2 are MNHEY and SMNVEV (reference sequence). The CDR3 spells CASSAKPFPYEQYF. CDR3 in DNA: TGTGCCAGCAGTGCAAAACCCTTCCCCTACGAGCAGTACTTC.

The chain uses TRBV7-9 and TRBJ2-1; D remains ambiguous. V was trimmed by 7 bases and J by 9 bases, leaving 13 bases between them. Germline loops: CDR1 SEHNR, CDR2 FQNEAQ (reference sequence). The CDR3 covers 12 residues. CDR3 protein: CASNAERGEQFF. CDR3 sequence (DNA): TGTGCCAGCAACGCCGAGAGAGGTGAGCAGTTCTTC.

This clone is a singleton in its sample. The CDR3 protein is CAWSRGQGINEKLFF. The CDR3 DNA follows: TGTGCCTGGAGCAGAGGACAGGGTATCAATGAAAAACTGTTTTTT. The chain uses TRBV30 and TRBJ1-4, with 8 bases identical to TRBD1. The V gene's germline CDR1 is GTSNPN and CDR2 SVGIG (reference sequence). V dropped 3 bases and J dropped 5; count of bases not matched to a gene: 8. The CDR3 length is 15 residues.

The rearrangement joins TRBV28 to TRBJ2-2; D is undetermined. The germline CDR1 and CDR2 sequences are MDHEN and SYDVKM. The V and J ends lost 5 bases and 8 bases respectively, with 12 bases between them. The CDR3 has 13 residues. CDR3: CASSTQGRGELFF. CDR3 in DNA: TGTGCCAGCAGTACCCAAGGTCGGGGGGAGCTGTTTTTT.

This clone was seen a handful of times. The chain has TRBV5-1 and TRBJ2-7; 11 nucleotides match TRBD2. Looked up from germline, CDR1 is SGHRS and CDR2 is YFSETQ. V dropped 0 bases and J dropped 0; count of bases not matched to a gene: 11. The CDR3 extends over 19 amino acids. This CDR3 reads CASSLGIASGRQTSYEQYF. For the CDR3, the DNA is TGCGCCAGCAGCTTGGGGATTGCTAGCGGGAGGCAGACCTCCTACGAGCAGTACTTC.

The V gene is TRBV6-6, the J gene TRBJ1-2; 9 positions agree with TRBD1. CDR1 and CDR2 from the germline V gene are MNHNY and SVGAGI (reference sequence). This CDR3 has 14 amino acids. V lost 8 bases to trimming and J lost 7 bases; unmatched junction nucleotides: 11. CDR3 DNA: TGTGCCAGCGGCGCCGTTGACAGGGGGATTGGCTACACCTTC. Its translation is CASGAVDRGIGYTF.

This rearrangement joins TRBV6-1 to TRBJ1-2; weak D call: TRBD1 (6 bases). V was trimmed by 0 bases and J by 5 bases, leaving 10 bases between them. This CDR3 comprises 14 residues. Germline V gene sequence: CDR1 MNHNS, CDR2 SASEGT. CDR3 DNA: TGTGCCAGCAGTGAAGCAGGCAGGGGATATGGCTACACCTTC. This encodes CASSEAGRGYGYTF.

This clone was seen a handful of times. The CDR3 reads CASSLRAGGPDTQYF. The CDR3 bases are TGTGCCAGCAGTTTAAGAGCGGGAGGGCCTGATACGCAGTATTTT. The V call is TRBV28, the J call TRBJ2-3; 10 nucleotides agree with TRBD2. The length of the CDR3 is 15 residues. V lost 2 bases to trimming and J lost 6 bases; unmatched junction nucleotides: 5. Germline V gene sequence: CDR1 MDHEN, CDR2 SYDVKM. Based on the CDR3 plus reference TRBV28 and TRBJ2-3, the full variable domain is DVKVTQSSRYLVKRTGEKVFLECVQDMDHENMFWYRQDPGLGLRLIYFSYDVKMKEKGDIPEGYSVSREKKERFSLILESASTNQTSMYLCASSLRAGGPDTQYFGPGTRLTVL.

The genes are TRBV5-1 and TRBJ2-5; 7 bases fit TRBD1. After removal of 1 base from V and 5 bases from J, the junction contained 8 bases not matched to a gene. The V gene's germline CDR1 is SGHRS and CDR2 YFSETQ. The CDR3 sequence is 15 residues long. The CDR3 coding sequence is TGCGCCAGCAGCTTGAAAGGGGGCGCGTTTGAGACCCAGTACTTC. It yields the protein CASSLKGGAFETQYF.

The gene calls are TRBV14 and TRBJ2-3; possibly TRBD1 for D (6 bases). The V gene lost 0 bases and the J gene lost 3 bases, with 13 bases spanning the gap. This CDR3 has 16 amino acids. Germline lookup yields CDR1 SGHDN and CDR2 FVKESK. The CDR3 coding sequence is TGTGCCAGCAGCCAAGATTTTAACAGGGAGACAGATACGCAGTATTTT. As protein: CASSQDFNRETDTQYF.

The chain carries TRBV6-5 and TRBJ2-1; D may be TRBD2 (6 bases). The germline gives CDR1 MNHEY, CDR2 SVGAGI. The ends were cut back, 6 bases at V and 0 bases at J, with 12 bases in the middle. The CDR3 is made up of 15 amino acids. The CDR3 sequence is CASSPGVFSYNEQFF. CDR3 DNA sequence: TGTGCCAGCAGCCCGGGGGTGTTCTCCTACAATGAGCAGTTCTTC.

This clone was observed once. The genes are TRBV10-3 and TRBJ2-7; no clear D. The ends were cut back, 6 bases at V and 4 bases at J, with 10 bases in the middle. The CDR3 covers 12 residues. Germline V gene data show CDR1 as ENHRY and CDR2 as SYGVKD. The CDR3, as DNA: TGTGCCATCAGCCCCGGAGTGTACGAGCAGTACTTC. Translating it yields CAISPGVYEQYF.

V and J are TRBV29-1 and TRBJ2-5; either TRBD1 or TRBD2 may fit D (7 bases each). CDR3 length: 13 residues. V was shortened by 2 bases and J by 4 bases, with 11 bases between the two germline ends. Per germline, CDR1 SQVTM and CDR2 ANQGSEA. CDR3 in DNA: TGCAGCGTTGAATCAGGGGGGGGAGAGACCCAGTACTTC. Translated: CSVESGGGETQYF.

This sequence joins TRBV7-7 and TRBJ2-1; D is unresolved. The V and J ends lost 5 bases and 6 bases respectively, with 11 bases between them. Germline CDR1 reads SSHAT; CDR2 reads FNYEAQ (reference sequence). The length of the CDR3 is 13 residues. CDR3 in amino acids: CASSPRRSNEQFF. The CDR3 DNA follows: TGTGCCAGCAGCCCCCGCCGCTCCAATGAGCAGTTCTTC.

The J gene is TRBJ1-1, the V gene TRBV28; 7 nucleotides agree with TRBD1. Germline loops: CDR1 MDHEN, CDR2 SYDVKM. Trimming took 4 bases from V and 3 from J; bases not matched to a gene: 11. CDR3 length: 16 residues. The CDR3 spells CASSSTFGQADTEAFF. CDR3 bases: TGTGCCAGCAGTTCGACCTTCGGACAGGCGGACACTGAAGCTTTCTTT.

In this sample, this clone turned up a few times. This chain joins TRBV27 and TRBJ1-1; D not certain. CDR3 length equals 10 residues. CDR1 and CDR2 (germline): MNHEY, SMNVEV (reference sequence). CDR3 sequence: CCMQNTEAFF. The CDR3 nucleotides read TGTTGCATGCAGAACACTGAAGCTTTCTTT.

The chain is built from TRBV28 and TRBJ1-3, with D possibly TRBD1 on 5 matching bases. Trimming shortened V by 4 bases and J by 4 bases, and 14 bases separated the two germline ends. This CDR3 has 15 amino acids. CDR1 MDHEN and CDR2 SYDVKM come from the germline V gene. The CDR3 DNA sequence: TGTGCCAGCAGTTACAGTGGGGGTACCGGAAACACCATATATTTT. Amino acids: CASSYSGGTGNTIYF.

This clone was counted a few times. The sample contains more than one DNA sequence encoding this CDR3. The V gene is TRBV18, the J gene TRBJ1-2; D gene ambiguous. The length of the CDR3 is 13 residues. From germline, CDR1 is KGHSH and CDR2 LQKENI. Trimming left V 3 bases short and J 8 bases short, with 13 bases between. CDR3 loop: CASSPAGDRGYTF. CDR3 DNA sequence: TGTGCCAGCTCACCCGCGGGTGATAGGGGCTACACCTTC.